These T cell receptor beta chains were read from a single sample in a study of blood T cell repertoires in COVID-19. Method: immunoSEQ multiplex PCR; TCRdb's copy keeps in-frame clones and lacks some. The repertoire consists of 300,000 or so clones, with about nine tenths occurring once and the leading ten covering 1%. The sequencing input was peripheral blood. The source of these receptors is a man between 45 and 60 years old with active or convalescent COVID-19. Each CDR3 is given with its conserved first and last residue. A D gene is named only where the DNA matches it firmly. Clone size is not always given. Where it is, it says once, few, many or a class for expanded clones.

length,J,D,size,V,CDR3,DNA
17,TRBJ2-1,TRBD1,NA,TRBV5-1,CASSPRPGTGNYNEQFF,TGCGCCAGCAGCCCCCGACCCGGGACAGGGAACTACAATGAGCAGTTCTTC
14,TRBJ1-2,TRBD1,NA,TRBV6-5,CASSSYRGRYGYTF,TGTGCCAGCAGTTCTTACAGGGGTCGCTATGGCTACACCTTC
16,TRBJ2-3,TRBD2,NA,TRBV27,CASSQGLAGGSDTQYF,TGTGCCAGCAGCCAAGGACTAGCGGGAGGTTCAGATACGCAGTATTTT
14,TRBJ1-4,NA,NA,TRBV3-1/TRBV3-2,CASSQVRANEKLFF,TGTGCCAGCAGCCAAGTCAGGGCTAATGAAAAACTGTTTTTT
19,TRBJ2-2,NA,NA,TRBV4-1,CASSQDFWGVEGNTGELFF,TGCGCCAGCAGCCAAGACTTCTGGGGGGTTGAAGGAAACACCGGGGAGCTGTTTTTT
15,TRBJ1-5,NA,NA,TRBV19,CASSIGMGRQQPQHF,TGTGCCAGTAGTATAGGGATGGGGCGGCAACAGCCCCAGCATTTT
15,TRBJ1-2,NA,once,TRBV6-4,CASSLASREPYGYTF,TGTGCCAGCAGTCTGGCTTCGCGGGAACCCTATGGCTACACCTTC
14,TRBJ1-4,NA,NA,TRBV19,CASSIATTNEKLFF,TGTGCCAGTAGTATCGCGACAACGAATGAAAAACTGTTTTTT
13,TRBJ2-7,NA,NA,TRBV3-1/TRBV3-2,CASSQGGNEEQYF,TGTGCCAGCAGCCAAGGGGGCAATGAAGAGCAGTACTTC
14,TRBJ1-2,TRBD1,NA,TRBV7-2,CASSEGQGNYGYTF,TGTGCCAGCAGCGAGGGACAGGGTAACTATGGCTACACCTTC
15,TRBJ1-4,TRBD1,NA,TRBV27,CASSLVGTGVEKLFF,TGTGCCAGCAGTTTAGTGGGGACAGGGGTTGAAAAACTGTTTTTT
17,TRBJ1-2,TRBD1,NA,TRBV10-3,CAISETTGQGWNSGYTF,TGTGCCATCAGTGAGACCACCGGACAGGGGTGGAATAGTGGCTACACCTTC
14,TRBJ1-4,TRBD1,NA,TRBV5-1,CASSWGQGDGKLFF,TGCGCCAGCAGCTGGGGACAGGGTGATGGAAAACTGTTTTTT
16,TRBJ1-2,TRBD1,NA,TRBV4-3,CASSQTDRGWGYGYTF,TGCGCCAGCAGCCAGACGGACAGGGGGTGGGGGTATGGCTACACCTTC
17,TRBJ1-4,NA,once,TRBV9,CASSVGIRGEANEKLFF,TGTGCCAGCAGCGTAGGGATTCGGGGGGAGGCTAATGAAAAACTGTTTTTT
14,TRBJ2-3,TRBD2,NA,TRBV29-1,CSVEGLAGEDTQYF,TGCAGCGTTGAAGGGCTAGCGGGAGAAGATACGCAGTATTTT
16,TRBJ2-5,TRBD1,NA,TRBV2,CASSERAGGVQETQYF,TGTGCCAGCAGTGAACGGGCAGGGGGTGTCCAAGAGACCCAGTACTTC
15,TRBJ1-2,TRBD1,NA,TRBV5-1,CASSVGTDHFTGYTF,TGCGCCAGCAGCGTCGGGACAGACCATTTTACCGGCTACACCTTC
17,TRBJ2-7,NA,NA,TRBV19,CASSRVQATGLSYEQYF,TGTGCCAGTAGTCGCGTCCAGGCGACAGGCCTCTCCTACGAGCAGTACTTC
13,TRBJ2-1,NA,once,TRBV7-2,CARTVSSYNEQFF,TGTGCCAGAACCGTGAGCTCCTACAATGAGCAGTTCTTC
17,TRBJ1-1,NA,NA,TRBV7-8,CASSPQDRNRMNTEAFF,TGTGCCAGCAGCCCTCAGGACAGAAACCGTATGAACACTGAAGCTTTCTTT
15,TRBJ2-7,NA,NA,TRBV2,CASTNGGAGAYEQYF,TGTGCCAGCACTAACGGAGGGGCTGGGGCCTACGAGCAGTACTTC
13,TRBJ2-7,NA,NA,TRBV19,CASQARANYEQYF,TGTGCCAGTCAAGCCAGGGCGAACTACGAGCAGTACTTC
14,TRBJ1-1,NA,few,TRBV6-5,CASRGGAGNTEAFF,TGTGCCAGCAGAGGGGGGGCGGGGAACACTGAAGCTTTCTTT
15,TRBJ2-7,TRBD2,NA,TRBV27,CASSSLGLADYEQYF,TGTGCCAGCAGTTCCCTGGGACTAGCTGACTACGAGCAGTACTTC
18,TRBJ2-3,NA,NA,TRBV30,CAWSVTQGHPPYTDTQYF,TGTGCCTGGAGTGTAACCCAGGGTCACCCTCCTTACACAGATACGCAGTATTTT
16,TRBJ1-4,TRBD1,NA,TRBV2,CASSVGGGRGREKLFF,TGTGCCAGCAGTGTTGGCGGCGGCAGGGGGCGGGAAAAACTGTTTTTT
16,TRBJ2-3,NA,NA,TRBV6-6,CASSTAGARGTDTQYF,TGTGCCAGCAGTACGGCTGGGGCGCGTGGCACAGATACGCAGTATTTT
17,TRBJ1-4,TRBD1,once,TRBV28,CASSDPYHRGRVEKLFF,TGTGCCAGCAGCGATCCTTATCACAGGGGGCGCGTTGAAAAACTGTTTTTT
14,TRBJ1-6,NA,NA,TRBV7-2,CASSLRGGDSPLHF,TGTGCCAGCAGCTTACGGGGGGGCGATTCACCCCTCCACTTT
13,TRBJ1-5,NA,NA,TRBV19,CASSIAGAGPQHF,TGTGCCAGTAGTATAGCAGGCGCTGGGCCCCAGCATTTT
17,TRBJ2-6,NA,NA,TRBV7-9,CASSPLGGLHGANVLTF,TGTGCCAGCAGCCCCCTAGGAGGGCTTCATGGGGCCAACGTCCTGACTTTC
15,TRBJ1-5,TRBD1,NA,TRBV4-1,CASSRGQGGNQPQHF,TGCGCCAGCAGCCGGGGACAGGGGGGGAATCAGCCCCAGCATTTT
14,TRBJ2-5,TRBD1,NA,TRBV6-1,CASSEGYRGETQYF,TGTGCCAGCAGTGAAGGTTACAGGGGTGAGACCCAGTACTTC
14,TRBJ2-5,TRBD2,once,TRBV18,CASSPGLDQETQYF,TGTGCCAGCTCACCCGGACTAGATCAAGAGACCCAGTACTTC
15,TRBJ1-1,TRBD1,NA,TRBV2,CASRPRTGGGSEAFF,TGTGCCAGCAGACCGAGGACAGGGGGAGGGTCTGAGGCTTTCTTT
22,TRBJ2-5,NA,NA,TRBV1,CTSSQAESRQGIAGGRRETQYF,TGCACCAGCAGCCAAGCGGAGAGTAGGCAAGGTATAGCGGGGGGGCGCAGAGAGACCCAGTACTTC
13,TRBJ2-1,NA,few,TRBV14,CASSQGQVYEQFF,TGTGCCAGCAGCCAAGGACAGGTCTATGAGCAGTTCTTC
16,TRBJ2-2,NA,NA,TRBV2,CASSERGSRGTGELFF,TGTGCCAGCAGTGAGCGGGGTTCCAGAGGGACCGGGGAGCTGTTTTTT
14,TRBJ1-2,TRBD1,NA,TRBV18,CASSREDRVYGYTF,TGTGCCAGCTCACGGGAGGACAGGGTCTATGGCTACACCTTC
13,TRBJ2-7,NA,NA,TRBV11-2,CASSLDLSRVKYF,TGTGCCAGCAGCTTAGATCTTAGCAGGGTTAAGTACTTC
15,TRBJ2-2,TRBD1,NA,TRBV4-1,CASSLGQENTGELFF,TGCGCCAGCAGCCTTGGACAGGAGAACACCGGGGAGCTGTTTTTT
16,TRBJ2-1,TRBD2,NA,TRBV11-3,CASSLLAGGRGNEQFF,TGTGCCAGCAGTCTACTAGCGGGAGGCCGGGGCAATGAGCAGTTCTTC
14,TRBJ2-7,NA,few,TRBV2,CASSEQGVYYEQYF,TGTGCCAGCAGTGAACAAGGGGTTTACTACGAGCAGTACTTC
20,TRBJ2-6,NA,few,TRBV9,CASSVGYTELYSSGANVLTF,TGTGCCAGCAGCGTAGGGTACACAGAGCTCTACTCCTCGGGGGCCAACGTCCTGACTTTC
15,TRBJ2-5,NA,NA,TRBV7-2,CASSLWASAEETQYF,TGTGCCAGCAGCTTATGGGCTAGCGCGGAAGAGACCCAGTACTTC
19,TRBJ2-4,TRBD2,NA,TRBV11-2,CASSSEPWTSGLAKNIQYF,TGTGCCAGCAGCTCGGAACCATGGACTAGCGGTCTAGCCAAAAACATTCAGTACTTC
15,TRBJ1-6,TRBD1,NA,TRBV5-4,CASRQNRGNNSPLHF,TGTGCCAGCCGACAGAACAGGGGCAATAATTCACCCCTCCACTTT
14,TRBJ1-3,NA,NA,TRBV6-6,CASSPESGGNTIYF,TGTGCCAGCAGCCCCGAGAGCGGCGGAAACACCATATATTTT
14,TRBJ1-2,NA,NA,TRBV7-2,CASSSSPGDYGYTF,TGTGCCAGCAGCTCCTCTCCAGGGGACTATGGCTACACCTTC
15,TRBJ2-7,NA,NA,TRBV9,CASSVDSSSSYEQYF,TGTGCCAGCAGCGTAGACAGTTCTTCCTCCTACGAGCAGTACTTC
14,TRBJ2-2,TRBD2,NA,TRBV5-1,CASSVAGGTGELFF,TGCGCCAGCAGTGTAGCGGGGGGCACCGGGGAGCTGTTTTTT
13,TRBJ2-5,NA,NA,TRBV30,CAWSRRVGETQYF,TGTGCCTGGAGTAGGCGGGTCGGAGAGACCCAGTACTTC
15,TRBJ1-5,TRBD1,NA,TRBV30,CAWSPGGQGFQPQHF,TGTGCCTGGAGTCCAGGGGGACAGGGGTTCCAGCCCCAGCATTTT
11,TRBJ1-1,NA,NA,TRBV28,CASSFNTEAFF,TGTGCCAGCAGTTTCAATACTGAAGCTTTCTTT